The 10 T cell receptor beta chains presented below share a single source sample, sequenced in a study of CD8 T cells in ankylosing spondylitis. TCRdb fed the 5' RACE reads into MiXCR, producing one record per CDR3 protein. The repertoire includes approximately 130,000 distinct CDR3 sequences, over 10% of them detected once, and 3.5% to 5% sits in the top ten. The sample was blood, either unsorted or a sorted T cell fraction (not recorded which). All receptors come from a female donor with ankylosing spondylitis or in good health (not recorded which).

In this sample, this clonotype turned up many times. The rearrangement joins TRBV7-9 to TRBJ1-4, with 9 positions matching TRBD1. Looked up from germline, CDR1 is SEHNR and CDR2 is FQNEAQ (reference sequence). V lost 5 bases, J lost 8 bases, and 9 bases stayed unmatched. The CDR3 length is 15 residues. The CDR3 DNA reads as TGTGCCAGCAGCCCTACAGGGGGCGGAGAAGAAAAACTGTTTTTT. It translates to CASSPTGGGEEKLFF.

This clonotype has ten or more counts. The rearrangement joins TRBV29-1 to TRBJ2-7; 9 positions agree with TRBD2. The CDR3 has 13 residues. Unmatched junction bases numbered 5, after V lost 5 bases and J lost 3 bases. In germline, CDR1 is SQVTM, CDR2 ANQGSEA. CDR3 protein: CSVMTSGYYEQYF. DNA for the CDR3: TGCAGCGTTATGACTAGCGGATACTACGAGCAGTACTTC.

This clonotype was recorded at least ten times. The rearrangement links TRBV24-1 to TRBJ2-3; 12 bases fit TRBD2. V was pared by 0 bases and J by 5 bases, with 8 bases of the junction left unmatched. Germline CDR1 and CDR2: KGHDR and SFDVKD. CDR3 length: 18 amino acids. The CDR3 DNA reads TGTGCCACCAGTGATTTGCCCGTTACTAGCGGGAGGCAAGATACGCAGTATTTT. Translation: CATSDLPVTSGRQDTQYF.

This clonotype has a count of ten or more. The chain joins TRBV30 to TRBJ1-1, with D unclear. In germline, CDR1 is GTSNPN, CDR2 SVGIG (reference sequence). V gave up 0 bases and J gave up 7 bases, with 12 bases separating them. CDR3 size: 13 residues. The CDR3 is CAWSVYDVGEAFF. The CDR3 region has the DNA TGTGCCTGGAGTGTATACGACGTGGGTGAAGCTTTCTTT.

This clonotype was counted between two and nine times. The chain employs TRBV4-2 and TRBJ2-5; D possibly corresponds to TRBD1 (5 bases). Germline V gene sequence: CDR1 LGHNA, CDR2 YNFKEQ. V was shortened by 0 bases and J by 4 bases, with 9 bases between the two germline ends. CDR3 length: 14 amino acids. CDR3 coding DNA: TGTGCCAGCAGCCAAGAGAACCAGGGAGAGACCCAGTACTTC. Translating gives CASSQENQGETQYF.

This clonotype was observed many times. This chain connects TRBV29-1 to TRBJ2-6; no clear D gene. This CDR3 is built from 12 residues. Trimming removed 6 bases at V and 2 bases at J, with 5 bases between. Germline V gene data show CDR1 as SQVTM and CDR2 as ANQGSEA. Here the CDR3 reads CSVSAGANVLTF. DNA for the CDR3: TGCAGCGTCTCGGCTGGGGCCAACGTCCTGACTTTC.

This clonotype was recorded a few times. The rearrangement joins TRBV7-8 to TRBJ2-5, with 8 bases fitting TRBD1. J was trimmed by 0 bases and V by 1 base; bases with no gene match: 13. Germline values: CDR1 SGHVS, CDR2 FQNEAQ. This CDR3 has 19 amino acids. CDR3 DNA sequence: TGTGCCAGCAGCTTAGATTTGGGTGCCGGGACAGGTGACCAAGAGACCCAGTACTTC. Translating it yields CASSLDLGAGTGDQETQYF.

This clonotype was observed a few times. This chain connects TRBV27 to TRBJ1-5; D perhaps matches TRBD1 (6 bases). The V end was cut by 7 bases, the J end by 5 bases, with 9 bases between. Per germline, CDR1 MNHEY and CDR2 SMNVEV (reference sequence). This CDR3 has 12 amino acids. CDR3 DNA sequence: TGTGCCAGCAAGTCAGGGGATCAGCCCCAGCATTTT. This codes for CASKSGDQPQHF.

The sample holds many counts of this clonotype. The chain uses TRBV5-1 and TRBJ1-1; TRBD1 might be the D (5 bases). V was clipped by 0 bases and J by 1 base, with 10 bases between them. The CDR3 length is 15 residues. Germline V gives CDR1 SGHRS, CDR2 YFSETQ. Here the CDR3 DNA reads TGCGCCAGCAGCTTGGGGGGGAGGGGGAACACTGAAGCTTTCTTT. The encoded protein is CASSLGGRGNTEAFF.

This clonotype came up many times. The rearrangement links TRBV11-3 to TRBJ2-5, with D possibly called TRBD1 or TRBD2 (6 bases each). Germline V gene data show CDR1 as SGHNT and CDR2 as YENEEA. CDR3 length equals 13 residues. Trimming shortened V by 3 bases and J by 5 bases, and 10 bases separated the two germline ends. CDR3: CASSFGGGETQYF. The CDR3 coding sequence is TGTGCCAGCAGCTTTGGAGGGGGGGAGACCCAGTACTTC.